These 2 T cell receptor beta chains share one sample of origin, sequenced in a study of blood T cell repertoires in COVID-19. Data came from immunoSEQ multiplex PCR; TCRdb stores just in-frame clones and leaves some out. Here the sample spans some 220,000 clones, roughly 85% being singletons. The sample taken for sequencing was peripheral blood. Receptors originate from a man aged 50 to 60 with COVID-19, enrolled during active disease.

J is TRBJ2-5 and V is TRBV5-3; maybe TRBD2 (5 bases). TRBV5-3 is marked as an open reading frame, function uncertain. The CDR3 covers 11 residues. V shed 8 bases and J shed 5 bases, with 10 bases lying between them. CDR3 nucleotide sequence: TGTGCCAGGGACTGTTTGGAGACCCAGTACTTC. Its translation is CARDCLETQYF.

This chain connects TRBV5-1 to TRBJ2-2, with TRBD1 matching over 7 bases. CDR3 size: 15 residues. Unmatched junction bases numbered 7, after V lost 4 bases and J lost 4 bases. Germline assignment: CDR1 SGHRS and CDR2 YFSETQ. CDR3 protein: CASSVTGALTGELFF. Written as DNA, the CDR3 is TGCGCCAGCAGCGTAACAGGGGCCCTCACCGGGGAGCTGTTTTTT.